This entry concerns a single TCR beta chain. Its target is not known. The V segment lost 2 bases and the J segment 3 bases; nucleotides outside the gene matches: 10. Germline CDR1 MNHEY, CDR2 SMNVEV (reference sequence). This CDR3 region has 16 residues. The sample originates from a study of cytomegalovirus exposure and HLA in healthy donors. For the study at large: An early data release held tens of millions of unique TCRs from HLA-typed donors. Notes on the study in general: What a later analysis reportedly showed was that an Asian-associated ancestry cluster had fewer N-insertions than the roughly 720-donor mean.

Primers included in the PCR were 60 Vbeta and 13 Jbeta primers. TCRdb's copy holds only in-frame clones and misses some; the assay was immunoSEQ multiplex PCR. The repertoire includes around 200,000 clones, roughly 84% of them detected once, and about 2.4% sits in the top ten. The TCR comes from a woman in her fifties or sixties in good health and CMV-seropositive. Sequencing was performed on PBMCs. The chain is built from TRBV27 and TRBJ2-7; 7 bases map to TRBD1. The CDR3, as DNA: TGTGCCAGCAGTTTAAGGCCCGACAGGGTGCTCTACGAGCAGTACTTC. Amino acid sequence: CASSLRPDRVLYEQYF.